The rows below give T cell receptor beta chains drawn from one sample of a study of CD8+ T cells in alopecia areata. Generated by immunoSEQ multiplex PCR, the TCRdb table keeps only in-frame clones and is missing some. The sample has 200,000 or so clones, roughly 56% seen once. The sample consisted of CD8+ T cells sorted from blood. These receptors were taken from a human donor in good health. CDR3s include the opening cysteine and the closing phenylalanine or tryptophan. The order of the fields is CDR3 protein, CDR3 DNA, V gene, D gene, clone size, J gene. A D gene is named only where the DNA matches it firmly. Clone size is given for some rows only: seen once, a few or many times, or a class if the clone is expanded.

CASSSSGGTLSTQYF,TGTGCCAGCAGCTCTAGCGGGGGGACCTTATCTACGCAGTATTTT,TRBV7-6,TRBD2,few,TRBJ2-3
CASSDRPTYEQYF,TGCGCCAGCAGTGACAGACCGACCTACGAGCAGTACTTC,TRBV10-2,.,.,TRBJ2-7
CSVVQGLYGYTF,TGCAGCGTTGTACAGGGGTTGTATGGCTACACCTTC,TRBV29-1,TRBD1,.,TRBJ1-2
CSVAGDEDTDTQYF,TGCAGCGTTGCGGGTGATGAAGACACAGATACGCAGTATTTT,TRBV29-1,.,few,TRBJ2-3
CASSFSTDTQYF,TGTGCCAGCAGCTTCTCCACAGATACGCAGTATTTT,TRBV7-8,.,.,TRBJ2-3
CASSRGDTQYF,TGCGCCAGCAGTCGGGGGGATACGCAGTATTTT,TRBV23-1,.,few,TRBJ2-3
CASSTGASSNNEQFF,TGTGCCAGCAGCACCGGGGCCTCGTCGAACAATGAGCAGTTCTTC,TRBV9,.,.,TRBJ2-1
CASSPPEAEKLFF,TGTGCCAGCTCACCACCGGAGGCAGAAAAACTGTTTTTT,TRBV18,.,few,TRBJ1-4
CSAPGLQETQYF,TGCAGCGCCCCGGGACTTCAAGAGACCCAGTACTTC,TRBV29-1,.,.,TRBJ2-5
CASSRTGTYNEQFF,TGTGCCAGCAGCCGGACAGGGACCTACAATGAGCAGTTCTTC,TRBV7-9,TRBD1,few,TRBJ2-1
CASSMRVADNYGYTF,TGTGCCAGTAGTATGAGAGTCGCGGATAACTATGGCTACACCTTC,TRBV19,.,few,TRBJ1-2
CASSTDRNTEAFF,TGTGCCAGCAGCACGGACAGGAACACTGAAGCTTTCTTT,TRBV13,.,.,TRBJ1-1
CASSQPAEDGYTF,TGTGCCAGCAGTCAGCCGGCCGAGGATGGCTACACCTTC,TRBV25-1,.,few,TRBJ1-2
CASGLVLGDEQYF,TGTGCTAGTGGTTTGGTACTCGGGGACGAGCAGTACTTC,TRBV12-5,.,.,TRBJ2-7
CASNLGPEQYF,TGTGCCAGCAACTTGGGCCCCGAGCAGTACTTC,TRBV25-1,.,.,TRBJ2-7
CASSSRTDRNTEAFF,TGTGCCAGCAGCTCCCGGACAGACCGCAACACTGAAGCTTTCTTT,TRBV7-6,.,.,TRBJ1-1
CASSIGSTDTQYF,TGTGCCAGTAGTATAGGCAGCACAGATACGCAGTATTTT,TRBV19,.,.,TRBJ2-3
CASNPTGFEQYF,TGTGCCAGCAACCCGACAGGGTTCGAGCAGTACTTC,TRBV2,TRBD1,.,TRBJ2-7
CSAYDRNGYTF,TGCAGTGCTTACGACAGAAATGGCTACACCTTC,TRBV20-1,.,.,TRBJ1-2
CAWSAGVNTEAFF,TGTGCCTGGAGTGCGGGGGTAAACACTGAAGCTTTCTTT,TRBV30,.,few,TRBJ1-1
CASSLGSAPGTQYF,TGCGCCAGCAGCTTGGGGAGCGCCCCTGGGACCCAGTACTTC,TRBV5-1,.,.,TRBJ2-5
CASSLDSTSGNTIYF,TGTGCCAGCAGCCTCGACAGTACCTCTGGAAACACCATATATTTT,TRBV27,.,few,TRBJ1-3
CAGAGDPYNEQFF,TGTGCCGGCGCCGGGGACCCTTACAATGAGCAGTTCTTC,TRBV2,.,.,TRBJ2-1